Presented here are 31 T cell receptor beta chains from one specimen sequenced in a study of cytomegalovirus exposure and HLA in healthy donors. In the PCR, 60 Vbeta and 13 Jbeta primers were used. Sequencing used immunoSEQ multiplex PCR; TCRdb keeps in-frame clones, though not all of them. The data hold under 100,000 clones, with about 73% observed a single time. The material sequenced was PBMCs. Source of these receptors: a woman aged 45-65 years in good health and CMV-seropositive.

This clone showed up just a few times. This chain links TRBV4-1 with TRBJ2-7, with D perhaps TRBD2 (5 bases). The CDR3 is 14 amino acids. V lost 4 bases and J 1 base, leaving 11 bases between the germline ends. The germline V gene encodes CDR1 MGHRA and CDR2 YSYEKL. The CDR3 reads CASSLLLDSYEQYF. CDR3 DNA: TGCGCCAGCAGCCTCCTACTAGATTCCTACGAGCAGTACTTC.

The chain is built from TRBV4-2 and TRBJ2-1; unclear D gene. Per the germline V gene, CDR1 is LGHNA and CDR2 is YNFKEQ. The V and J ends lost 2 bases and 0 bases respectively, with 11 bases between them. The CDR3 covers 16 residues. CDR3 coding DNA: TGTGCCAGCAGCCAAATGACGGGTCGCTCCTACAATGAGCAGTTCTTC. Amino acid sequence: CASSQMTGRSYNEQFF.

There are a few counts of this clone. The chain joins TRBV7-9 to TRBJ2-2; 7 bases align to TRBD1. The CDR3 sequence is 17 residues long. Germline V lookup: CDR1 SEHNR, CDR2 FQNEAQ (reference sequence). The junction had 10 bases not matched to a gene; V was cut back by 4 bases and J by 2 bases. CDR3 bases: TGTGCCAGCAGCTCCGAGGGGGCTGGGTTTAACACCGGGGAGCTGTTTTTT. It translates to CASSSEGAGFNTGELFF.

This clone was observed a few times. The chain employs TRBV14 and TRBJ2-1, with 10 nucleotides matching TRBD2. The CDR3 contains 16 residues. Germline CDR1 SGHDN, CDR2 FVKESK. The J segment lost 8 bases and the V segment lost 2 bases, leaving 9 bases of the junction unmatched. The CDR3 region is CASSQYDASGSYEQFF. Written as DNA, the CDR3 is TGTGCCAGCAGCCAATACGATGCTAGCGGGAGCTATGAGCAGTTCTTC.

The CDR3 reads CSVDRISYNEQFF. CDR3 sequence (DNA): TGCAGCGTTGACAGGATCTCCTACAATGAGCAGTTCTTC. V and J are TRBV29-1 and TRBJ2-1; D remains ambiguous. Per germline, CDR1 SQVTM and CDR2 ANQGSEA. Trimming took off 3 bases at V and 0 bases at J, with 6 bases between the two ends. CDR3 size: 13 residues.

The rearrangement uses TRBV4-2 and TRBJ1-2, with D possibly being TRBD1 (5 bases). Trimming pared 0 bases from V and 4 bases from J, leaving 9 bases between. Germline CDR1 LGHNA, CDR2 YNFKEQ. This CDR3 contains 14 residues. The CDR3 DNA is TGTGCCAGCAGCCAAGATCGACAGTCCTATGGCTACACCTTC. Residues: CASSQDRQSYGYTF.

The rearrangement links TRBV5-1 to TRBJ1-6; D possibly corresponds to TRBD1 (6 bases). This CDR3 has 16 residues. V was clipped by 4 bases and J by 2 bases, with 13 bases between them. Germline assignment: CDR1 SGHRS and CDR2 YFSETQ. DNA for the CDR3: TGCGCCAGCAGCCCCGGGACACCTACCTATAATTCACCCCTCCACTTT. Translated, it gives CASSPGTPTYNSPLHF.

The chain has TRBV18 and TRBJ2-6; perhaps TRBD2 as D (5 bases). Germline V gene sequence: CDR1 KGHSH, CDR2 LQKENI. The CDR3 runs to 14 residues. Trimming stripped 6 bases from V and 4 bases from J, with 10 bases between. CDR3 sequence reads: CASSGSGGANVLTF. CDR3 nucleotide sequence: TGTGCCAGCTCTGGGTCGGGGGGGGCCAACGTCCTGACTTTC.

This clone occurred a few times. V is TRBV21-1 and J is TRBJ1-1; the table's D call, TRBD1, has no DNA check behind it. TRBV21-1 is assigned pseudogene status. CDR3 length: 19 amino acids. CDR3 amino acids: CASSNGGGDRGEKNTEAFF. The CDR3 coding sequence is TGTGCCAGCAGCAATGGGGGGGGTGACAGGGGTGAGAAGAACACTGAAGCTTTCTTT.

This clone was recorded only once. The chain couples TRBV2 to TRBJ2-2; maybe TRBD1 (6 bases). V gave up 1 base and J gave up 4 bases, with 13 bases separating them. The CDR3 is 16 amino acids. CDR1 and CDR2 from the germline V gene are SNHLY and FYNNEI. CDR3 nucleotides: TGTGCCAGCAGTGAAGGAAGGAACAGGGTCACCGGGGAGCTGTTTTTT. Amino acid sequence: CASSEGRNRVTGELFF.

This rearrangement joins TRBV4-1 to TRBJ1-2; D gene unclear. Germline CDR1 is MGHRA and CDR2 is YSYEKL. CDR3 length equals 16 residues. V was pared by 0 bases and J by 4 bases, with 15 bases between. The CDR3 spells CASSQDPSGSFYGYTF. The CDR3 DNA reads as TGCGCCAGCAGCCAAGATCCGTCAGGATCGTTCTATGGCTACACCTTC.

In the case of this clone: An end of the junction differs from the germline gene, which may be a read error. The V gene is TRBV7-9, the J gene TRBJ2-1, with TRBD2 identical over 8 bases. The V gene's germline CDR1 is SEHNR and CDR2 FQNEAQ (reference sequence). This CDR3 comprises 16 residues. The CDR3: CSSSLERAGGDNEQFF. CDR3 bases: TGTTCCAGCAGCTTAGAGCGTGCGGGAGGAGACAATGAGCAGTTCTTC.

Here the CDR3 reads CASRHQGLGELFF. Here the CDR3 DNA reads TGTGCCAGCAGACACCAGGGATTGGGGGAGCTGTTTTTT. The chain has TRBV2 and TRBJ2-2, with D possibly matching TRBD1 (5 bases). The CDR3 covers 13 residues. Germline V gives CDR1 SNHLY, CDR2 FYNNEI. V was shortened by 6 bases and J by 8 bases, with 13 bases between the two germline ends.

CDR3 region: CASSETGDGYGYTF. In DNA form, the CDR3 reads TGTGCCAGTAGTGAAACAGGGGACGGATATGGCTACACCTTC. The chain links TRBV19 to TRBJ1-2; TRBD1 aligns across 7 bases. CDR3 size: 14 residues. Germline V gene sequence: CDR1 LNHDA, CDR2 SQIVND (reference sequence). The ends lost 5 bases at V and 5 bases at J; junction bases unmatched: 8.

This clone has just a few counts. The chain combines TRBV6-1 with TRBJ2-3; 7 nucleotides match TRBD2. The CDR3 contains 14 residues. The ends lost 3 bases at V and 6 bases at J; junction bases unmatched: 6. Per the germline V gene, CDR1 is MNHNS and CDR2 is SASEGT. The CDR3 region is CASSEQLAWDTQYF. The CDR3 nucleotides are TGTGCCAGCAGTGAGCAACTAGCGTGGGATACGCAGTATTTT.

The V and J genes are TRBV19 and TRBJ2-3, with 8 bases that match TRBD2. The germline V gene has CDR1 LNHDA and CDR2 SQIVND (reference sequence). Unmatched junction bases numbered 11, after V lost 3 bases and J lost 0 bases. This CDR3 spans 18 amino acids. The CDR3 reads CASSMGLAGPRSTDTQYF. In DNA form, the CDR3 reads TGTGCCAGTAGTATGGGCCTAGCGGGTCCTCGAAGCACAGATACGCAGTATTTT.

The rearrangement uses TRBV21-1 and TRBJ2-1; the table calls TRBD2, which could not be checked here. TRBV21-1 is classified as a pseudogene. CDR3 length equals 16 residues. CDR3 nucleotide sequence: TGTGCCAGCAGCAAAGCGCTAGCTTGGGAGTACAATGAGCAGTTCTTC. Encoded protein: CASSKALAWEYNEQFF.

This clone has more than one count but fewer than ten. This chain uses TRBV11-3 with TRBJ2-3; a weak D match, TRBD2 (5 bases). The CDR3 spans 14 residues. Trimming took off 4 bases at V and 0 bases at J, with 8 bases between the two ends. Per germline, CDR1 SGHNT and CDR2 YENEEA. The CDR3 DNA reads TGTGCCAGCAGCTCCGGCGGGAGCACAGATACGCAGTATTTT. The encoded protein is CASSSGGSTDTQYF.

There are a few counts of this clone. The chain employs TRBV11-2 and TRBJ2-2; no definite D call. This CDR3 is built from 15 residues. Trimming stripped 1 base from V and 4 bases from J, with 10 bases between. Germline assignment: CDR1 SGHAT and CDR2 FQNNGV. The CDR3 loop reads CASSLAVPSTGELFF. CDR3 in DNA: TGTGCCAGCAGCTTAGCCGTACCTAGCACCGGGGAGCTGTTTTTT.

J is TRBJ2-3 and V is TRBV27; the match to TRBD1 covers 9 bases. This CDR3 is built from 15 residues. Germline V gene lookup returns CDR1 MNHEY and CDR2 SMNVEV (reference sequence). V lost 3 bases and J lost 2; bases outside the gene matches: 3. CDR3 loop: CASSFGTGITDTQYF. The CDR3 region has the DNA TGTGCCAGCAGTTTCGGGACAGGGATCACAGATACGCAGTATTTT.

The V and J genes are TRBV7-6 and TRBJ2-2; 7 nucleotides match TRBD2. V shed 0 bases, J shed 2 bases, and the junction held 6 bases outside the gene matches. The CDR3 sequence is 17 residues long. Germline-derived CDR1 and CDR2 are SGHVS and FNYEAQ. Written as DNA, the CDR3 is TGTGCCAGCAGCTTAGCACCACTAGCGATAAACACCGGGGAGCTGTTTTTT. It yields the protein CASSLAPLAINTGELFF.

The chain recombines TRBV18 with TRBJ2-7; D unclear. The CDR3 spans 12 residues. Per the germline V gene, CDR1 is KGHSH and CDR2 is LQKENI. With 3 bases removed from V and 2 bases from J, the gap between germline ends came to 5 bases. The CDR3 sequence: CASSPSTYEQYF. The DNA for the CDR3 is TGTGCCAGCTCACCTTCCACCTACGAGCAGTACTTC.

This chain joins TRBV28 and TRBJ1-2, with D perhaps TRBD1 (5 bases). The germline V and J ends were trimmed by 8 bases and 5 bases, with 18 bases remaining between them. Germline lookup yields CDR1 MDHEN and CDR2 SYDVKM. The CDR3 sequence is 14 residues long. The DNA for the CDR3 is TGTGCCAGCCTCTCCGGCGGGGCCGGTTATGGCTACACCTTC. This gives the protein CASLSGGAGYGYTF.

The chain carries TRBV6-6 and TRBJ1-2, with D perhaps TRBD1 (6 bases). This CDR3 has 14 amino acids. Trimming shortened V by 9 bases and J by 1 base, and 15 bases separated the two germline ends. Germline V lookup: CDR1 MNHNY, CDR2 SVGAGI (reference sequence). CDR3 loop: CASRNQGNNYGYTF. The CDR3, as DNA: TGTGCCAGTAGAAATCAGGGGAATAACTATGGCTACACCTTC.

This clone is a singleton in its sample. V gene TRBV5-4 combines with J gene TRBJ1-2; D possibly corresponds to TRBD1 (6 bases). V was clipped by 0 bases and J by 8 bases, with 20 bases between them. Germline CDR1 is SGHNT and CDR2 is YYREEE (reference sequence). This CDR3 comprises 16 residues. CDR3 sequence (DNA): TGTGCCAGCAGCTTGGGGGTCGGCAGGGGATCAAGGGGCTACACCTTC. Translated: CASSLGVGRGSRGYTF.

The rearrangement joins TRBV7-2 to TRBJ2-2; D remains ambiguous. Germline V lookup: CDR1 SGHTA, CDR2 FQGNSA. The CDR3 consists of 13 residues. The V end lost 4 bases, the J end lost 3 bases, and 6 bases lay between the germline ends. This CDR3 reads CASSSQYTGELFF. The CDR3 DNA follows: TGTGCCAGCAGCTCTCAGTACACCGGGGAGCTGTTTTTT.

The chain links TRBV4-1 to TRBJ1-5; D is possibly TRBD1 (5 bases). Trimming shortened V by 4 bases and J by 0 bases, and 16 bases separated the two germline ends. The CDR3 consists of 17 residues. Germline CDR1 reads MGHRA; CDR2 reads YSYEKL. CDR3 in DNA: TGCGCCAGCAGCCCAGCGAACGGACACTATAGCAATCAGCCCCAGCATTTT. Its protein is CASSPANGHYSNQPQHF.

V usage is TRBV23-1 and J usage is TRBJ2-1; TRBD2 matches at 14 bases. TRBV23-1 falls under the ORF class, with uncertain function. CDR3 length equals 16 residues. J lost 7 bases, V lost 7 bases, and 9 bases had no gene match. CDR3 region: CASKSGTSGSSNEQFF. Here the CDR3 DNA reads TGCGCCAGCAAGTCCGGGACTAGCGGGAGTTCTAATGAGCAGTTCTTC.

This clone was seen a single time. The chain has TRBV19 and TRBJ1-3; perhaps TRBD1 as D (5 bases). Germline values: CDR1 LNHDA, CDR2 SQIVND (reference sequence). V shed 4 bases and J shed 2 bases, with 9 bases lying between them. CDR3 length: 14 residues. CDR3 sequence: CASSTQGAGNTIYF. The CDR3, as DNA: TGTGCCAGTAGTACCCAGGGTGCTGGAAACACCATATATTTT.

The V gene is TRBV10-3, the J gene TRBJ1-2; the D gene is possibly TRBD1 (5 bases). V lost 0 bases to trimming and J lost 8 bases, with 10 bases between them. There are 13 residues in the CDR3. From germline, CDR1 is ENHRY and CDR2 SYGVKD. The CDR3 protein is CAISESKGHGYTF. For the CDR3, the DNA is TGTGCCATCAGTGAGTCGAAGGGGCACGGCTACACCTTC.

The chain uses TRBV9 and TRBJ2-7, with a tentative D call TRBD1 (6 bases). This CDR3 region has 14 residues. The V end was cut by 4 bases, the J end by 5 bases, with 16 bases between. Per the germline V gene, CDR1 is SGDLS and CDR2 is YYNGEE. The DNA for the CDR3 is TGTGCCAGCAGCTCGGGTGGGACACAAAACGAGCAGTACTTC. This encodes CASSSGGTQNEQYF.